Below, 27 T cell receptor beta chains from the same sample are listed, as sequenced in a study of T-cell reconstitution after alpha-beta-depleted transplantation in children. The TCRbeta library incorporated unique molecular identifiers. TCRdb reprocessed the PCR reads with MiXCR, giving one entry per CDR3 protein. The repertoire has around 580,000 distinct CDR3 sequences, roughly 27% of them found once; the top ten carry approximately 39%. Sequencing used PBMCs, obtained before TCRalphabeta/CD19-depleted stem cell transplant. These TCRs come from a boy less than two years old with Wiskott-Aldrich syndrome, due to receive a stem cell transplant.

J is TRBJ2-3 and V is TRBV7-8, with D perhaps assigned TRBD1 or TRBD2 (5 bases each). The CDR3 spans 15 residues. CDR1 and CDR2 (germline): SGHVS, FQNEAQ. The ends were cut back, 1 base at V and 3 bases at J, with 11 bases in the middle. In DNA form, the CDR3 reads TGTGCCAGCAGCTTAGGAGGGGCTCCTACAGATACGCAGTATTTT. It yields the protein CASSLGGAPTDTQYF.

The V and J genes are TRBV30 and TRBJ2-1; 8 nucleotides align to TRBD2. The germline V gene encodes CDR1 GTSNPN and CDR2 SVGIG (reference sequence). The CDR3 is made up of 15 amino acids. V lost 5 bases, J lost 2 bases, and 8 bases stayed unmatched. CDR3 nucleotides: TGTGCCTGGGCCCGAAGCGGGAGTCCCTACAATGAGCAGTTCTTC. Its protein is CAWARSGSPYNEQFF.

There are a few counts of this clonotype. The gene calls are TRBV20-1 and TRBJ1-1; TRBD1 is a possible D gene (6 bases). Trimming left V 1 base short and J 3 bases short, with 15 bases between. This CDR3 has 15 amino acids. Germline assignment: CDR1 DFQATT and CDR2 SNEGSKA (reference sequence). The CDR3 DNA sequence: TGCAGTGCTAGAGGGCAGGGGCTCGGGTACACTGAAGCTTTCTTT. Amino acids: CSARGQGLGYTEAFF.

The CDR3 region has the DNA TGTGCCAGCAGCTTGAAACTTGGGGACCTAGCCAAAAACATTCAGTACTTC. It specifies CASSLKLGDLAKNIQYF. The J gene is TRBJ2-4, the V gene TRBV7-8; D tentatively reads TRBD1 or TRBD2 (5 bases each). Trimming stripped 3 bases from V and 0 bases from J, with 15 bases between. The V gene's germline CDR1 is SGHVS and CDR2 FQNEAQ. The CDR3 has 17 residues.

The rearrangement joins TRBV5-5 to TRBJ2-7; no clear D. Germline assignment: CDR1 SGHKS and CDR2 YYEKEE (reference sequence). V was pared by 2 bases and J by 6 bases, with 6 bases between. The CDR3 extends over 11 amino acids. The CDR3 nucleotides are TGTGCCAGCAGCTTCCATTCCGAGCAGTACTTC. Encoded protein: CASSFHSEQYF.

In its sample, this clonotype was seen a few times. The chain couples TRBV4-1 to TRBJ2-4; D might be TRBD2 (5 bases). CDR3 length: 14 residues. Germline lookup yields CDR1 MGHRA and CDR2 YSYEKL. Trimming left V 0 bases short and J 11 bases short, with 14 bases between. This CDR3 reads CASSQEPTRTVQYF. CDR3 sequence (DNA): TGCGCCAGCAGCCAAGAACCTACTAGGACGGTTCAGTACTTC.

This chain uses TRBV5-1 with TRBJ2-3, with D maybe TRBD1 (5 bases). With 0 bases removed from V and 0 bases from J, the gap between germline ends came to 20 bases. The CDR3 runs to 19 residues. From germline, CDR1 is SGHRS and CDR2 YFSETQ. In nucleotides, the CDR3 is TGCGCCAGCAGCTTGGACAGGAGACTGACCCCTCAAAGCACAGATACGCAGTATTTT. Its translation: CASSLDRRLTPQSTDTQYF.

The V and J genes are TRBV12-3 or TRBV12-4 and TRBJ2-1, with D perhaps matching TRBD2 (5 bases). The germline V and J ends were trimmed by 2 bases and 3 bases, with 11 bases remaining between them. The CDR3 is 15 amino acids. The DNA of the CDR3 is TGTGCCAGCAGTTTAACGGGAATAAACTACAATGAGCAGTTCTTC. The encoded protein is CASSLTGINYNEQFF.

The chain combines TRBV10-3 with TRBJ2-4, with 9 bases matching TRBD2. This CDR3 comprises 16 residues. Trimming cost V 0 bases and J 3 bases; bases outside gene matches: 3. Germline V gives CDR1 ENHRY, CDR2 SYGVKD. CDR3 loop: CAISESLAGSKNIQYF. Here the CDR3 DNA reads TGTGCCATCAGTGAGTCCCTAGCGGGAAGCAAAAACATTCAGTACTTC.

This clonotype has more than one count but fewer than ten. The chain has TRBV12-3 or TRBV12-4 and TRBJ2-1; 10 bases fit TRBD2. The CDR3 has 14 residues. The ends lost 3 bases at V and 8 bases at J; junction bases unmatched: 4. The CDR3 nucleotides read TGTGCCAGCAGTTTGTCTAGCGGGAGCTATGAGCAGTTCTTC. Translating gives CASSLSSGSYEQFF.

A few counts support this clonotype. The gene calls are TRBV19 and TRBJ2-3, with a possible D match to TRBD1 (6 bases). Germline V lookup: CDR1 LNHDA, CDR2 SQIVND (reference sequence). The CDR3 length is 14 residues. V dropped 7 bases and J dropped 0 bases, with 11 bases sitting between them. CDR3 in DNA: TGTGCCAGTAAGGTCCAGGGGAGCACAGATACGCAGTATTTT. Translating gives CASKVQGSTDTQYF.

This clonotype was seen a few times. J is TRBJ2-1 and V is TRBV5-1; 7 positions agree with TRBD2. Germline CDR1 is SGHRS and CDR2 is YFSETQ. V dropped 0 bases and J dropped 3; count of bases not matched to a gene: 3. The CDR3 is 15 residues long. Written as DNA, the CDR3 is TGCGCCAGCAGCTTGGGGGCGGGAGTCTACAATGAGCAGTTCTTC. It codes for CASSLGAGVYNEQFF.

J is TRBJ2-2 and V is TRBV15, with a possible D match to TRBD2 (7 bases). This CDR3 comprises 15 residues. Germline assignment: CDR1 LNHNV and CDR2 YYDKDF (reference sequence). The V end was cut by 3 bases, the J end by 4 bases, with 12 bases between. CDR3 in amino acids: CATSRGGQGTGELFF. The CDR3 DNA reads TGTGCCACCAGCAGGGGGGGGCAAGGCACCGGGGAGCTGTTTTTT.

J is TRBJ1-3 and V is TRBV7-2; no clear D. Trimming removed 2 bases from V and 0 bases from J, with 8 bases in between. Germline CDR1 reads SGHTA; CDR2 reads FQGNSA. The CDR3 consists of 15 residues. The CDR3: CASSLISLSGNTIYF. In nucleotides, the CDR3 is TGTGCCAGCAGCTTAATAAGCCTCTCTGGAAACACCATATATTTT.

The gene calls are TRBV5-1 and TRBJ1-3; 9 bases agree with TRBD1. Trimming at V came to 3 bases and at J to 2 bases, leaving 9 bases not matched to a gene. The CDR3 sequence is 17 residues long. The germline V gene has CDR1 SGHRS and CDR2 YFSETQ. The CDR3: CASSYSGTGKAGNTIYF. The CDR3 bases are TGCGCCAGCAGCTACTCCGGGACAGGGAAGGCTGGAAACACCATATATTTT.

This clonotype was found a few times. The chain combines TRBV29-1 with TRBJ2-5; D gene unclear. V lost 4 bases and J lost 6, with 15 bases in between. The V gene's germline CDR1 is SQVTM and CDR2 ANQGSEA. This CDR3 comprises 13 residues. The CDR3 region is CSVVRPPGKTQYF. The CDR3 nucleotides are TGCAGCGTTGTTCGACCGCCTGGGAAGACCCAGTACTTC.

The J gene is TRBJ2-7, the V gene TRBV11-2; 9 bases agree with TRBD2. Trimming removed 3 bases from V and 0 bases from J; junction bases left unmatched: 12. Germline V gives CDR1 SGHAT, CDR2 FQNNGV. CDR3 length: 18 amino acids. In DNA form, the CDR3 reads TGTGCCAGCAGCTTGGAGCTAGCGGGAAGGGGGCTCTCCTACGAGCAGTACTTC. Amino acid sequence: CASSLELAGRGLSYEQYF. Supplemented by reference TRBV11-2 and TRBJ2-7, the full variable domain reads EAGVAQSPRYKIIEKRQSVAFWCNPISGHATLYWYQQILGQGPKLLIQFQNNGVVDDSQLPKDRFSAERLKGVDSTLKIQPAKLEDSAVYLCASSLELAGRGLSYEQYFGPGTRLTVT.

The V call is TRBV4-1, the J call TRBJ2-2, with 9 bases identical to TRBD1. The CDR3 totals 15 residues. Germline trimming cut 7 bases from V and 6 bases from J; bases unmatched to any gene: 9. In germline, CDR1 is MGHRA, CDR2 YSYEKL. This CDR3 reads CASKTRDREAGELFF. Here the CDR3 DNA reads TGCGCCAGCAAAACCCGGGACAGGGAAGCCGGGGAGCTGTTTTTT.

This clonotype was found many times. The chain is built from TRBV29-1 and TRBJ1-2, with TRBD1 matching 11 bases. The CDR3 extends over 13 amino acids. After removal of 4 bases from V and 14 bases from J, the junction contained 12 bases not matched to a gene. The germline gives CDR1 SQVTM, CDR2 ANQGSEA. The CDR3 protein is CSVGMGDRGSGTF. The CDR3 DNA reads TGCAGCGTTGGTATGGGGGACAGGGGGAGTGGAACCTTC. Looking up the rest from reference TRBV29-1 and TRBJ1-2 gives the full variable domain: SAVISQKPSRDICQRGTSLTIQCQVDSQVTMMFWYRQQPGQSLTLIATANQGSEATYESGFVIDKFPISRPNLTFSTLTVSNMSPEDSSIYLCSVGMGDRGSGTFGSGTRLTVV.

In its sample, this clonotype was seen a few times. This chain links TRBV12-3 or TRBV12-4 with TRBJ2-1; 13 positions match TRBD2. The CDR3 spans 15 residues. J lost 9 bases, V lost 1 base, and 3 bases had no gene match. The CDR3 nucleotides are TGTGCCAGCAGTTTAGGGACTAGCGGGAGTAGTGAGCAGTTCTTC. Amino acid sequence: CASSLGTSGSSEQFF.

The chain joins TRBV4-2 to TRBJ2-7, with TRBD2 identical over 7 bases. From germline, CDR1 is LGHNA and CDR2 YNFKEQ. V shed 0 bases, J shed 4 bases, and the junction held 6 bases outside the gene matches. The CDR3 extends over 15 amino acids. This CDR3 is CASSQERELRYEQYF. CDR3 DNA sequence: TGTGCCAGCAGCCAAGAGCGGGAGTTACGATACGAGCAGTACTTC.

This clonotype was seen a few times. J is TRBJ2-7 and V is TRBV2; D ambiguous. The CDR3 loop spans 12 amino acids. V was shortened by 0 bases and J by 4 bases, with 4 bases between the two germline ends. In germline, CDR1 is SNHLY, CDR2 FYNNEI. CDR3 protein: CASSEAEYEQYF. The CDR3 DNA sequence: TGTGCCAGCAGTGAAGCGGAGTACGAGCAGTACTTC.

This chain's CDR3 is CASSQDRGITEAFF. The CDR3 DNA reads TGTGCCAGCAGCCAAGACAGGGGAATCACTGAAGCTTTCTTT. V gene TRBV3-1 combines with J gene TRBJ1-1, with a possible D match to TRBD1 (6 bases). V gave up 0 bases and J gave up 4 bases, with 9 bases separating them. Germline loops: CDR1 LGHDT, CDR2 YNNKEL (reference sequence). This CDR3 has 14 amino acids.

The chain joins TRBV24-1 to TRBJ2-1; D is perhaps TRBD1 or TRBD2 (5 bases each). CDR1 KGHDR and CDR2 SFDVKD come from the germline V gene. The CDR3 totals 14 residues. Trimming removed 4 bases at V and 12 bases at J, with 18 bases between. In nucleotides, the CDR3 is TGTGCCACCAGTGACTCGAGGGCCCCGGGGCCGCAGTTCTTC. Residues: CATSDSRAPGPQFF.

The chain couples TRBV7-7 to TRBJ2-2; D unresolved. CDR1 is SSHAT, CDR2 FNYEAQ, per germline (reference sequence). Trimming removed 4 bases from V and 0 bases from J, with 12 bases in between. The CDR3 totals 16 residues. The CDR3 here is CASSSTTLPNTGELFF. The CDR3 bases are TGTGCCAGCAGCTCGACAACCCTACCGAACACCGGGGAGCTGTTTTTT.

This chain joins TRBV20-1 and TRBJ2-1; D may be TRBD2 (6 bases). Germline CDR1 and CDR2: DFQATT and SNEGSKA (reference sequence). The V end was cut by 4 bases, the J end by 7 bases, with 17 bases between. This CDR3 has 14 amino acids. The CDR3 is CSAIGSKKGNEQFF. CDR3 coding DNA: TGCAGTGCTATCGGGAGTAAAAAGGGTAATGAGCAGTTCTTC.

This clonotype has just a few counts. This chain uses TRBV6-5 with TRBJ1-4; no firm D call. V gave up 2 bases and J gave up 6 bases, with 10 bases separating them. This CDR3 region has 14 residues. Germline CDR1 is MNHEY and CDR2 is SVGAGI. The CDR3 protein is CASSYGSSYEKLFF. CDR3 nucleotides: TGTGCCAGCAGTTACGGCAGTTCGTATGAAAAACTGTTTTTT.